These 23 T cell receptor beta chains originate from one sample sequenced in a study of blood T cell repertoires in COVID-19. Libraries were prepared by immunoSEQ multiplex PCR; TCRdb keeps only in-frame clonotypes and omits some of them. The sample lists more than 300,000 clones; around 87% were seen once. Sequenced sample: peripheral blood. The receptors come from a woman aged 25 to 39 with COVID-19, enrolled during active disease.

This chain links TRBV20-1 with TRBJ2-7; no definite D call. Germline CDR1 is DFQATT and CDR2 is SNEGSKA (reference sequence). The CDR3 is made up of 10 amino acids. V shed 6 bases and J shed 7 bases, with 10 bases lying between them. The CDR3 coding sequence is TGCAGTGCCGGGTTAGGTGAGCAGTACTTC. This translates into CSAGLGEQYF.

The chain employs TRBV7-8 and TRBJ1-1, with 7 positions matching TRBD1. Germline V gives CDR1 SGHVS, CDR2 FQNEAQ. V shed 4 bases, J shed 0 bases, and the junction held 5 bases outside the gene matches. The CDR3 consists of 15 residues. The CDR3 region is CASSSDRALNTEAFF. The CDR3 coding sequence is TGTGCCAGCAGCTCCGACAGGGCCCTGAACACTGAAGCTTTCTTT. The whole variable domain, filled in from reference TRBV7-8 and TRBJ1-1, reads GAGVSQSPRYKVAKRGQDVALRCDPISGHVSLFWYQQALGQGPEFLTYFQNEAQLDKSGLPSDRFFAERPEGSVSTLKIQRTQQEDSAVYLCASSSDRALNTEAFFGQGTRLTVV.

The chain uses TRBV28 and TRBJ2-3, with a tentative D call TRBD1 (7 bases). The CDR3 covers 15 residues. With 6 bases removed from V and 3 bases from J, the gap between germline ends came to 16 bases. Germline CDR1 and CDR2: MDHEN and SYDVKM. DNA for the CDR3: TGTGCCAGCAGCCGACTAGACAGGGTTACAGATACGCAGTATTTT. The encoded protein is CASSRLDRVTDTQYF.

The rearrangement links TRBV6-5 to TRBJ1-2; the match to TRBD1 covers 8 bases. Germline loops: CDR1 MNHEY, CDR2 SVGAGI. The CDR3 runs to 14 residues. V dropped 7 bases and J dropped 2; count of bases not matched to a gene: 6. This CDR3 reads CASMRTGPNYGYTF. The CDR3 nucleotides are TGTGCCAGCATGCGGACAGGGCCCAACTATGGCTACACCTTC.

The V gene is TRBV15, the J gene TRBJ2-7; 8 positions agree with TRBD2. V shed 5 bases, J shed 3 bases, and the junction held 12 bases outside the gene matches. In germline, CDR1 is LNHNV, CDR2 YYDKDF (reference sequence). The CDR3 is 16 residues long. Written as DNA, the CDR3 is TGTGCCACCAGCCACCCCGGGGGGGGAAGGTTCTACGAGCAGTACTTC. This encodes CATSHPGGGRFYEQYF. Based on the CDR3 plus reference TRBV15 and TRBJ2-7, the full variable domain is DAMVIQNPRYQVTQFGKPVTLSCSQTLNHNVMYWYQQKSSQAPKLLFHYYDKDFNNEADTPDNFQSRRPNTSFCFLDIRSPGLGDTAMYLCATSHPGGGRFYEQYFGPGTRLTVT.

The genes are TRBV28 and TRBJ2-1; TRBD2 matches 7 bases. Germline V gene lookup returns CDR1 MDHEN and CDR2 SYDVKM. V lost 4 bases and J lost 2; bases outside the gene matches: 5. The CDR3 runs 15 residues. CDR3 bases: TGTGCCAGCAGTTCCCCTAGCGGTGCCTACAATGAGCAGTTCTTC. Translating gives CASSSPSGAYNEQFF.

This CDR3 reads CASRGTGMYEQYF. The DNA for the CDR3 is TGTGCCAGCAGAGGGACAGGGATGTACGAGCAGTACTTC. The gene calls are TRBV27 and TRBJ2-7, with TRBD1 matching over 9 bases. V was pared by 6 bases and J by 4 bases, with 4 bases of the junction left unmatched. Germline V gene sequence: CDR1 MNHEY, CDR2 SMNVEV (reference sequence). The CDR3 is 13 residues long.

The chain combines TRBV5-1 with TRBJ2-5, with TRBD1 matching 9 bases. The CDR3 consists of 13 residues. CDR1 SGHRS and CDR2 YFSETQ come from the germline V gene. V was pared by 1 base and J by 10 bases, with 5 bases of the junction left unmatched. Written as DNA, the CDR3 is TGCGCCAGCAGCTTGACAGGGGGCATGGGCCAGTACTTC. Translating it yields CASSLTGGMGQYF.

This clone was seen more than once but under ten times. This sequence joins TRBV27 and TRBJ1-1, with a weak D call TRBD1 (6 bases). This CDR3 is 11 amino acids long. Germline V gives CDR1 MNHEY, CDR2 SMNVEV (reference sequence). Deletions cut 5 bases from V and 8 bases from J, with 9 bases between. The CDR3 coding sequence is TGTGCCAGCAGTCAGGACAGAGAAGCTTTCTTT. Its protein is CASSQDREAFF.

In nucleotides, the CDR3 is TGTGCCAGCAGTTACCCCGTACTCTACGAGCAGTACTTC. It encodes CASSYPVLYEQYF. V usage is TRBV6-2 or TRBV6-3 and J usage is TRBJ2-7; D unclear. Germline V gene data show CDR1 as MNHEY and CDR2 as SVGEGT. Trimming removed 2 bases from V and 3 bases from J, with 8 bases in between. CDR3 length: 13 amino acids.

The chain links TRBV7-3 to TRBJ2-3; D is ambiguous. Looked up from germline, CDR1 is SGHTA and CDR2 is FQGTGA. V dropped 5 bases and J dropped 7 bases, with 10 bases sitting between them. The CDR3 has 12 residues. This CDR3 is CASSPLGNTQYF. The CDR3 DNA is TGTGCCAGCAGCCCGCTAGGAAATACGCAGTATTTT.

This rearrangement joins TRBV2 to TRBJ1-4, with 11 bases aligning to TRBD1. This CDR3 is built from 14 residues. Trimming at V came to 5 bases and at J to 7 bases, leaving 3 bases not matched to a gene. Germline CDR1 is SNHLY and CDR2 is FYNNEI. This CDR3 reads CASSLDRGLEKLFF. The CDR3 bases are TGTGCCAGCAGTTTGGACAGGGGGCTTGAAAAACTGTTTTTT.

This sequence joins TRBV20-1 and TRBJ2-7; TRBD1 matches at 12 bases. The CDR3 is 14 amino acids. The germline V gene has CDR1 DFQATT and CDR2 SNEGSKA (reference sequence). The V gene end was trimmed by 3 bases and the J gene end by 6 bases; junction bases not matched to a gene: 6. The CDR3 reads CSASTGTGGLEQYF. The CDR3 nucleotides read TGCAGTGCTAGTACCGGGACAGGGGGCCTCGAGCAGTACTTC.

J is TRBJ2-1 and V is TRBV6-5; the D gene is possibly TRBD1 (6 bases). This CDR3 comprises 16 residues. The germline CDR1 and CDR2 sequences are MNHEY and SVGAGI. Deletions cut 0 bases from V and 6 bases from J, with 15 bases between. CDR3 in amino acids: CASSYSGGLPSNEQFF. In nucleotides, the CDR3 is TGTGCCAGCAGTTACTCTGGGGGCCTCCCAAGCAATGAGCAGTTCTTC.

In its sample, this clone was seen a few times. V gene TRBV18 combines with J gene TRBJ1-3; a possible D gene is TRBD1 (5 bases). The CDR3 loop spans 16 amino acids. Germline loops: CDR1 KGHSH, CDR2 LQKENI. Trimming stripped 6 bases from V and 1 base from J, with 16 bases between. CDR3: CASSPNRGLSGNTIYF. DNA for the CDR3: TGTGCCAGCTCGCCCAATAGGGGACTTTCTGGAAACACCATATATTTT.

The CDR3 protein is CASRETGPTYEQYF. CDR3 nucleotides: TGTGCCAGCAGGGAGACAGGCCCTACCTACGAGCAGTACTTC. The chain links TRBV2 to TRBJ2-7; weak D call: TRBD1 (6 bases). V lost 6 bases and J 2 bases, leaving 14 bases between the germline ends. The CDR3 is 14 amino acids. CDR1 is SNHLY and CDR2 is FYNNEI in the germline V gene.

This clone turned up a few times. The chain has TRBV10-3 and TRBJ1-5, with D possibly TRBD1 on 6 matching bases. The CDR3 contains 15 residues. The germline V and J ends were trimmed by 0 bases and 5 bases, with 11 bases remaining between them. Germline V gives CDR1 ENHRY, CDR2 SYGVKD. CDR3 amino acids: CAISESRDTDQPQHF. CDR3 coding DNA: TGTGCCATCAGTGAGTCTAGGGACACTGATCAGCCCCAGCATTTT.

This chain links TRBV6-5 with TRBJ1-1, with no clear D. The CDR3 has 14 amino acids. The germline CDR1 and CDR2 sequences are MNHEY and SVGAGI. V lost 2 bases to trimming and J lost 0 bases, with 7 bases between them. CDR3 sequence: CASSYADVNTEAFF. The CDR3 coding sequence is TGTGCCAGCAGTTACGCAGATGTGAACACTGAAGCTTTCTTT.

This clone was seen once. The CDR3 spells CASSPTGVPDQYF. The CDR3 DNA sequence: TGTGCCAGCAGCCCCACGGGGGTGCCAGACCAGTACTTC. This sequence joins TRBV5-6 and TRBJ2-5, with D maybe TRBD2 (6 bases). The CDR3 has 13 amino acids. V lost 4 bases to trimming and J lost 10 bases, with 17 bases between them. CDR1 is SGHDT and CDR2 is YYEEEE in the germline V gene.

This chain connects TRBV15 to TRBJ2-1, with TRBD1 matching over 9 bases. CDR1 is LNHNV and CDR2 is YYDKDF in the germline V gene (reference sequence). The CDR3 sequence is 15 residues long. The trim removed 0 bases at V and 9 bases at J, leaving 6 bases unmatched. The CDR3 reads CATSRDRGTGIEQFF. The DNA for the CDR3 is TGTGCCACCAGCAGAGATCGCGGGACAGGGATTGAGCAGTTCTTC.

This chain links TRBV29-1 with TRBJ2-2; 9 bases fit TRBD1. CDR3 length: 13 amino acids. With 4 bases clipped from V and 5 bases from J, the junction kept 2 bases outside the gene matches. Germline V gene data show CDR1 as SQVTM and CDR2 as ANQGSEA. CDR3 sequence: CSVAGTGTGELFF. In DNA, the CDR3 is TGCAGCGTTGCCGGGACAGGGACCGGGGAGCTGTTTTTT.

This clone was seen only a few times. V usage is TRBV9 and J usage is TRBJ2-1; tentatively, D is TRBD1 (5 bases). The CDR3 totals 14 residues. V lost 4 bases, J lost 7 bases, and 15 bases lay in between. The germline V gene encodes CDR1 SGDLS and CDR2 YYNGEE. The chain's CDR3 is CASSRLASGNEQFF. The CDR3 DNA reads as TGTGCCAGCAGCAGACTGGCCTCAGGGAATGAGCAGTTCTTC.

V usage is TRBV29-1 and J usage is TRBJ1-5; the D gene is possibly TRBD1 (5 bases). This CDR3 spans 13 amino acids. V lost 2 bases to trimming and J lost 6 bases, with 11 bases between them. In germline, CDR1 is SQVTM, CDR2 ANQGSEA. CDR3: CSVEQGTSQPQHF. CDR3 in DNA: TGCAGCGTTGAACAGGGAACCAGTCAGCCCCAGCATTTT.